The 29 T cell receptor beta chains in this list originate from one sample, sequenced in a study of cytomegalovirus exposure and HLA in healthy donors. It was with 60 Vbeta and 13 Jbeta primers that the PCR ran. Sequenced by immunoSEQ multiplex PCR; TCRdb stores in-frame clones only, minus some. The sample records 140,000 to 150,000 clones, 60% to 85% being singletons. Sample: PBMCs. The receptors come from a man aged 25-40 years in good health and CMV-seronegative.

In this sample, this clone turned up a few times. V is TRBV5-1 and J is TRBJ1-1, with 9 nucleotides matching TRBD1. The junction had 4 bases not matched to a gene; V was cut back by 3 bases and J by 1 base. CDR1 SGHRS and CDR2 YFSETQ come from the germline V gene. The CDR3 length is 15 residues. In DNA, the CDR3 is TGCGCCAGCAGCTCAGGGACAGGGACGAACACTGAAGCTTTCTTT. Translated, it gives CASSSGTGTNTEAFF.

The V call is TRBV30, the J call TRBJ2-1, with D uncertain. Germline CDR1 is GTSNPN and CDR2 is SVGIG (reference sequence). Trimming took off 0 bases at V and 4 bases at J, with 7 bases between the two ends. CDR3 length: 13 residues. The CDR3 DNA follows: TGTGCCTGGAGTGTAGCCAGGTACAATGAGCAGTTCTTC. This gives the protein CAWSVARYNEQFF.

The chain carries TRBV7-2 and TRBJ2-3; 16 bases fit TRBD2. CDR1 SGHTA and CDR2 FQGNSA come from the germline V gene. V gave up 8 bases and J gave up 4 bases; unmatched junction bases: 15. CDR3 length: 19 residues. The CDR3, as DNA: TGTGCCAGCGATTGGGGGACTAGCGGGGGGGCGCGTCTTCCAGATACGCAGTATTTT. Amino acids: CASDWGTSGGARLPDTQYF. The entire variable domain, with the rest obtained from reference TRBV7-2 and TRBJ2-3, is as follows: GAGVSQSPSNKVTEKGKDVELRCDPISGHTALYWYRQSLGQGLEFLIYFQGNSAPDKSGLPSDRFSAERTGGSVSTLTIQRTQQEDSAVYLCASDWGTSGGARLPDTQYFGPGTRLTVL.

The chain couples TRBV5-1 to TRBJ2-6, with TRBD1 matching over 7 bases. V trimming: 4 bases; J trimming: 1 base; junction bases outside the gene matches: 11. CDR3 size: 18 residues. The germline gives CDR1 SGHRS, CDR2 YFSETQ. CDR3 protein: CASSTLQGIGSGANVLTF. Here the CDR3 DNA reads TGCGCCAGCAGCACCCTACAGGGGATTGGGTCTGGGGCCAACGTCCTGACTTTC.

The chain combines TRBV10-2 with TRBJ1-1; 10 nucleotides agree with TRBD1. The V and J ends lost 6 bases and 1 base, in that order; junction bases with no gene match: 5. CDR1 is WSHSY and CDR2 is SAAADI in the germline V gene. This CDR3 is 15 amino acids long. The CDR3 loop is CASSRGQGGNTEAFF. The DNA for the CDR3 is TGCGCCAGCAGCCGAGGACAGGGGGGGAACACTGAAGCTTTCTTT.

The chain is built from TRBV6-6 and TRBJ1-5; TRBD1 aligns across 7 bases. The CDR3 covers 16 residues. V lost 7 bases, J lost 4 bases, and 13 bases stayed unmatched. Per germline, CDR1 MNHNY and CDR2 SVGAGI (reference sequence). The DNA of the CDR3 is TGTGCCAGCATTCCTCCAGGGGGAAGGGGTAATCAGCCCCAGCATTTT. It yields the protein CASIPPGGRGNQPQHF.

The CDR3 loop is CAISESLGLAGVLNTGELFF. The DNA for the CDR3 is TGTGCCATCAGTGAGTCTTTGGGACTAGCGGGGGTCCTGAACACCGGGGAGCTGTTTTTT. This chain links TRBV10-3 with TRBJ2-2; 14 bases map to TRBD2. J was trimmed by 1 base and V by 0 bases; bases with no gene match: 7. CDR1 ENHRY and CDR2 SYGVKD come from the germline V gene. CDR3 length: 20 amino acids.

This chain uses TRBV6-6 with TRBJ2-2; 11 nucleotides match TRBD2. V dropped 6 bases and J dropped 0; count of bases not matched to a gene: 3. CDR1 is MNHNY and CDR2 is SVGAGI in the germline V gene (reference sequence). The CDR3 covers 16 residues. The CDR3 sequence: CASRTGLAANTGELFF. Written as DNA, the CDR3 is TGTGCCAGCAGGACGGGACTAGCGGCGAACACCGGGGAGCTGTTTTTT.

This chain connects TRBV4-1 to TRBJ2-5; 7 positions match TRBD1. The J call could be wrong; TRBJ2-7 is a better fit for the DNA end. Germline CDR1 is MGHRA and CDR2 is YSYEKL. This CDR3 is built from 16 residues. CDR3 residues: CASSHQGDVRPYEQYF. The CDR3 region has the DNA TGCGCCAGCAGCCATCAGGGGGACGTTCGACCCTACGAGCAGTACTTC.

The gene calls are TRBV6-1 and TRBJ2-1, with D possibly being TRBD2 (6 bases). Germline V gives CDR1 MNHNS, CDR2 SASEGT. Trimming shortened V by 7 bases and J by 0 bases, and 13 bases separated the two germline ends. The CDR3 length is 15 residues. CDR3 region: CASTRGRNSYNEQFF. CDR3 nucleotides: TGTGCCAGCACCCGGGGGAGAAACTCCTACAATGAGCAGTTCTTC.

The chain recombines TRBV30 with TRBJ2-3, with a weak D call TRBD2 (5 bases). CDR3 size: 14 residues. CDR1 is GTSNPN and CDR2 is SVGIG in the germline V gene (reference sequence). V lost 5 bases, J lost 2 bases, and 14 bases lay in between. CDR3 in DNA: TGTGCCTGGTCCCCCAGGACTCTCACAGATACGCAGTATTTT. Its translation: CAWSPRTLTDTQYF.

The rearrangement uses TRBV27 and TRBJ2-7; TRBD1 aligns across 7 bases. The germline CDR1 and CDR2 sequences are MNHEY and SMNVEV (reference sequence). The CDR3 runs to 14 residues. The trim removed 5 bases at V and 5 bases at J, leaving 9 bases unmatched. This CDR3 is CASSTRDRGDEQYF. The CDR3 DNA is TGTGCCAGCAGTACCCGGGACAGAGGCGACGAGCAGTACTTC.

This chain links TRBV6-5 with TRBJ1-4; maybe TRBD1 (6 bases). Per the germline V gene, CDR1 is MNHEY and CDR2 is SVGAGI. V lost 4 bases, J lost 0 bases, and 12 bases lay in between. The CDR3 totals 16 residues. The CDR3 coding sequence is TGTGCCAGCAGTTTGAGGGGGACCGCAACTAATGAAAAACTGTTTTTT. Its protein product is CASSLRGTATNEKLFF.

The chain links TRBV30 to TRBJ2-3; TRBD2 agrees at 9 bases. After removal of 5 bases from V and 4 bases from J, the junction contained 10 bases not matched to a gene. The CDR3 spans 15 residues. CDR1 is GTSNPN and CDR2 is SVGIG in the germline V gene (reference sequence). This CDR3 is CAWEKWRGGSDTQYF. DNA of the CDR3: TGTGCCTGGGAGAAATGGCGGGGGGGCTCAGATACGCAGTATTTT.

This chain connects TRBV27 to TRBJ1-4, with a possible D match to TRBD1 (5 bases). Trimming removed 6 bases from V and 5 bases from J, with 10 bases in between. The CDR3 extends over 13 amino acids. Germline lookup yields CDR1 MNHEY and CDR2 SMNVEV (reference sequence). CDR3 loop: CASRSGGNEKLFF. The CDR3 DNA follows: TGTGCCAGCAGGAGCGGGGGAAATGAAAAACTGTTTTTT.

The DNA of the CDR3 is TGCAGCGTGGGACTAGCGGGAAACAATGAGCAGTTCTTC. Amino acids: CSVGLAGNNEQFF. The chain employs TRBV29-1 and TRBJ2-1; 13 bases are a match to TRBD2. The germline gives CDR1 SQVTM, CDR2 ANQGSEA. The trim removed 6 bases at V and 5 bases at J, leaving 1 base unmatched. CDR3 size: 13 residues.

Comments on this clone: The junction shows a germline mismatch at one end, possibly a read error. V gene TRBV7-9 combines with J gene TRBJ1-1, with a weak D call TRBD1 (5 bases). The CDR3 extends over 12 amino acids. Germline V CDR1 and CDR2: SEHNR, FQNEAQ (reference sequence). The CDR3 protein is CSSSPGSSKAFF. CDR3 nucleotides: TGTTCCAGCAGCCCAGGGTCCAGCAAAGCTTTCTTT.

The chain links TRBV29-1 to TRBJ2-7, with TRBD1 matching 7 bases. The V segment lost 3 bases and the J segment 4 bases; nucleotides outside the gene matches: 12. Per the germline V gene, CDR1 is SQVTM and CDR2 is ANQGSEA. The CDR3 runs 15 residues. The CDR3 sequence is CSVELSGQPLYEQYF. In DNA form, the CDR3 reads TGCAGCGTTGAGCTTTCGGGACAGCCCCTTTACGAGCAGTACTTC.

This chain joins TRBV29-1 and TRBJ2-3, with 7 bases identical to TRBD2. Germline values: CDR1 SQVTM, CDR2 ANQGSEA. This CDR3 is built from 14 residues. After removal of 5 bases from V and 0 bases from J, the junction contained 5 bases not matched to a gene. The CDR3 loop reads CSVHWTRSTDTQYF. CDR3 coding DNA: TGCAGCGTTCACTGGACTAGGAGCACAGATACGCAGTATTTT.

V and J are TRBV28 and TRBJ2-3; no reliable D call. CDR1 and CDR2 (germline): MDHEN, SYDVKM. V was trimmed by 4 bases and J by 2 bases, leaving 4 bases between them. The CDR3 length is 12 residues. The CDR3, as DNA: TGTGCCAGCAGTTCCTACACAGATACGCAGTATTTT. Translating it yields CASSSYTDTQYF.

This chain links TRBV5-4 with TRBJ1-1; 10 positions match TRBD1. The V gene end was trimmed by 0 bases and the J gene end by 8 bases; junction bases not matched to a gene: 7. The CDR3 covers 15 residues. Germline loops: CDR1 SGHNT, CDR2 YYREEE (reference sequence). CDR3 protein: CASSLGQGARLEAFF. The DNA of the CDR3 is TGTGCCAGCAGCTTGGGACAGGGGGCGCGGCTCGAAGCTTTCTTT.

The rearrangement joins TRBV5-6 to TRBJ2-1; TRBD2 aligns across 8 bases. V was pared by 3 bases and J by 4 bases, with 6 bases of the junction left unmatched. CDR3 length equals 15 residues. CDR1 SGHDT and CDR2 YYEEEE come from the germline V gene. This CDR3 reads CASSSGLAGYNEQFF. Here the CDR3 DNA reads TGTGCCAGCAGCTCTGGCCTAGCGGGTTACAATGAGCAGTTCTTC.

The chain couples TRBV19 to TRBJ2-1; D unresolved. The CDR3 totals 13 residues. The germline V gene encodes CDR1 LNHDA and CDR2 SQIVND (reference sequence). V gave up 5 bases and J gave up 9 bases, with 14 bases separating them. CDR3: CASSGLALFEQFF. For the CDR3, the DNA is TGTGCCAGTAGTGGATTAGCCCTATTTGAGCAGTTCTTC.

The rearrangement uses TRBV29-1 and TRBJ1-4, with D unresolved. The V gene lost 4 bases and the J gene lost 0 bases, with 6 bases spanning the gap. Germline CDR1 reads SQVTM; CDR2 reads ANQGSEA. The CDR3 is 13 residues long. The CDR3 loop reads CSVAPTTNEKLFF. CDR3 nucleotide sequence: TGCAGCGTTGCCCCCACAACTAATGAAAAACTGTTTTTT. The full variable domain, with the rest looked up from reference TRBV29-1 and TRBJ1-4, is SAVISQKPSRDICQRGTSLTIQCQVDSQVTMMFWYRQQPGQSLTLIATANQGSEATYESGFVIDKFPISRPNLTFSTLTVSNMSPEDSSIYLCSVAPTTNEKLFFGSGTQLSVL.

CDR3 sequence (DNA): TGTGCCAGCAGCGTGTCTAGCGGGGGGGTAAACACCGGGGAGCTGTTTTTT. It codes for CASSVSSGGVNTGELFF. V is TRBV9 and J is TRBJ2-2; 12 bases align to TRBD2. The trim removed 2 bases at V and 2 bases at J, leaving 4 bases unmatched. Germline V CDR1 and CDR2: SGDLS, YYNGEE. The CDR3 extends over 17 amino acids.

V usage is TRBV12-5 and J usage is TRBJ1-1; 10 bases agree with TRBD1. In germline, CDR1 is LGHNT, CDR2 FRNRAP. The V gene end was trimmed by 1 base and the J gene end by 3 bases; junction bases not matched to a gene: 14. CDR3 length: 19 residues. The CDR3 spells CASGLAAPGQGSVDTEAFF. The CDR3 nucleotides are TGTGCTAGTGGTTTGGCCGCCCCGGGACAGGGGTCTGTGGACACTGAAGCTTTCTTT.

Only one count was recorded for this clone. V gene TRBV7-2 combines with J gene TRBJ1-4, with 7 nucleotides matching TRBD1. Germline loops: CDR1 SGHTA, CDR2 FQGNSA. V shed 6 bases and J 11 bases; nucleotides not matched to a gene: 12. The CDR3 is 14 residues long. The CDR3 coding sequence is TGTGCCAGCAGTAATAACCCATCGACAGGGAAACTGTTTTTT. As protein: CASSNNPSTGKLFF.

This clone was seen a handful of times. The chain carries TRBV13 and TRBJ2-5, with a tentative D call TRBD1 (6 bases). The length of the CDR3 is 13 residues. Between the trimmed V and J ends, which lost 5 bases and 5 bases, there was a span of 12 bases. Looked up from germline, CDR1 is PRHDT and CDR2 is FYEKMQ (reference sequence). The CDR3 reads CASSTGIEETQYF. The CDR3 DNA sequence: TGTGCCAGCAGCACAGGGATAGAGGAGACCCAGTACTTC.

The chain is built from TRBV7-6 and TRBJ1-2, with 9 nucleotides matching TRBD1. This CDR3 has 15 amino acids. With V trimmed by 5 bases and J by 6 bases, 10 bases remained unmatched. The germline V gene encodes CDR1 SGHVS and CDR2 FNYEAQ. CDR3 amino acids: CASSPEQGALDGYTF. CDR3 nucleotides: TGTGCCAGCAGCCCTGAACAGGGGGCGCTGGATGGCTACACCTTC.